These 25 T cell receptor beta chains were sequenced from one sample in a study of human T cells and chemical hapten exposure. TCRdb independently ran MiXCR on the RACE reads; one entry per CDR3 protein. The sample gives roughly 64,000 distinct CDR3 sequences, about 10% of which show up once; 2% to 3% is in the top ten. The time point here: patch test 3, about 24 weeks after DPC sensitization. The treatment here: therapeutic diphenylcyclopropenone sensitization with weekly scalp DPC. The input for sequencing was whole blood, taken in connection with sensitization to the hapten diphenylcyclopropenone (DPC). Receptors were obtained from a woman aged 30 to 39 with alopecia areata. Some clones in this sample may be carry-over from other donors' samples.

This clonotype was counted many times. The CDR3 reads CASSHSGGLGEQFF. CDR3 bases: TGCGCCAGCAGTCATAGCGGGGGCCTCGGTGAGCAGTTCTTC. This sequence joins TRBV10-2 and TRBJ2-1, with 9 bases identical to TRBD2. V shed 5 bases and J 9 bases; nucleotides not matched to a gene: 8. Germline V gene lookup returns CDR1 WSHSY and CDR2 SAAADI. The CDR3 contains 14 residues.

The chain combines TRBV7-2 with TRBJ1-4; D is perhaps TRBD1 (5 bases). V lost 5 bases and J 4 bases, leaving 11 bases between the germline ends. The length of the CDR3 is 14 residues. Germline CDR1 reads SGHTA; CDR2 reads FQGNSA. The CDR3 sequence is CASSQQDFNEKLFF. CDR3 coding DNA: TGTGCCAGCAGCCAACAGGATTTTAATGAAAAACTGTTTTTT.

In this sample, this clonotype turned up a few times. The chain carries TRBV4-3 and TRBJ1-4; D is undetermined. The germline V gene has CDR1 LGHNA and CDR2 YSLEER. The CDR3 covers 17 residues. V was shortened by 0 bases and J by 4 bases, with 15 bases between the two germline ends. CDR3 in amino acids: CASSQEGRPGINEKLFF. CDR3 sequence (DNA): TGCGCCAGCAGCCAAGAGGGGAGGCCCGGGATTAATGAAAAACTGTTTTTT.

This clonotype was observed a handful of times. V usage is TRBV18 and J usage is TRBJ2-3, with unresolved D. In germline, CDR1 is KGHSH, CDR2 LQKENI. The CDR3 contains 15 residues. V lost 2 bases and J 1 base, leaving 10 bases between the germline ends. The CDR3 nucleotides read TGTGCCAGCTCACCAGGCCTCGGGCGCACAGATACGCAGTATTTT. Translating gives CASSPGLGRTDTQYF. The complete variable domain, with remaining parts taken from reference TRBV18 and TRBJ2-3, reads NAGVMQNPRHLVRRRGQEARLRCSPMKGHSHVYWYRQLPEEGLKFMVYLQKENIIDESGMPKERFSAEFPKEGPSILRIQQVVRGDSAAYFCASSPGLGRTDTQYFGPGTRLTVL.

This clonotype has just one count. A much more abundant neighbour one base away suggests this may be a read error. The chain is built from TRBV19 and TRBJ2-1; unclear D gene. The CDR3 totals 12 residues. In germline, CDR1 is LNHDA, CDR2 SQIVND (reference sequence). The CDR3 DNA reads TGTGCCGGTAGTTCAGGCCGGGCTGAGCAGTTCTTC. Translation: CAGSSGRAEQFF. Full variable domain (rest looked up from reference TRBV19 and TRBJ2-1): DGGITQSPKYLFRKEGQNVTLSCEQNLNHDAMYWYRQDPGQGLRLIYYSQIVNDFQKGDIAEGYSVSREKKESFPLTVTSAQKNPTAFYLCAGSSGRAEQFFGPGTRLTVL.

This clonotype occurred many times. This chain links TRBV30 with TRBJ1-2; 7 nucleotides line up with TRBD1. Per germline, CDR1 GTSNPN and CDR2 SVGIG (reference sequence). J gave up 9 bases and V 4 bases, and 8 bases lay outside the gene matches. This CDR3 region has 12 residues. CDR3: CAWTTDRASYTF. The DNA for the CDR3 is TGTGCCTGGACCACCGACAGGGCCAGCTACACCTTC.

This clonotype was recorded many times. The chain links TRBV7-2 to TRBJ1-3, with unresolved D. This CDR3 comprises 17 residues. The germline CDR1 and CDR2 sequences are SGHTA and FQGNSA. V lost 1 base and J 0 bases, leaving 13 bases between the germline ends. The DNA for the CDR3 is TGTGCCAGCAGCTTAGTCCCGGCCCTTAGCTCTGGAAACACCATATATTTT. Residues: CASSLVPALSSGNTIYF.

The chain is built from TRBV2 and TRBJ2-2; D is perhaps TRBD1 (6 bases). The CDR3 length is 15 residues. Germline lookup yields CDR1 SNHLY and CDR2 FYNNEI. Trimming left V 5 bases short and J 5 bases short, with 15 bases between. CDR3 coding DNA: TGTGCCAGCAGTCAAAACGGACAGCTTACCGGGGAGCTGTTTTTT. The encoded protein is CASSQNGQLTGELFF.

This clonotype was seen at least ten times. This chain uses TRBV2 with TRBJ2-3; possibly TRBD1 for D (6 bases). Trimming stripped 0 bases from V and 2 bases from J, with 12 bases between. The germline V gene has CDR1 SNHLY and CDR2 FYNNEI. The CDR3 consists of 16 residues. CDR3: CASSEARKGVTDTQYF. The CDR3 nucleotides are TGTGCCAGCAGTGAAGCGCGGAAGGGGGTCACAGATACGCAGTATTTT.

The gene calls are TRBV6-5 and TRBJ2-5; D is possibly TRBD2 (7 bases). There are 15 residues in the CDR3. Germline CDR1 is MNHEY and CDR2 is SVGAGI. V lost 5 bases to trimming and J lost 5 bases, with 18 bases between them. CDR3 nucleotide sequence: TGTGCCAGCAGTCCCATGGGGGGGGCTGGTGAGACCCAGTACTTC. It translates to CASSPMGGAGETQYF.

This clonotype showed up just a few times. The chain uses TRBV6-6 and TRBJ2-3; D call uncertain. Germline loops: CDR1 MNHNY, CDR2 SVGAGI (reference sequence). Trimming took off 1 base at V and 2 bases at J, with 7 bases between the two ends. The CDR3 has 14 amino acids. The CDR3 reads CASSYLQFTDTQYF. CDR3 sequence (DNA): TGTGCCAGCAGTTACTTGCAATTCACAGATACGCAGTATTTT.

This chain joins TRBV6-2 or TRBV6-3 and TRBJ2-6, with D unclear. CDR1 and CDR2 (germline): MNHEY, SVGEGT. With 5 bases removed from V and 0 bases from J, the gap between germline ends came to 14 bases. The CDR3 has 17 residues. This chain's CDR3 is CASSDNLDPSGANVLTF. Written as DNA, the CDR3 is TGTGCCAGCAGTGACAACCTGGATCCCTCTGGGGCCAACGTCCTGACTTTC.

V gene TRBV10-3 combines with J gene TRBJ1-1, with D hard to call. V lost 3 bases and J 6 bases, leaving 14 bases between the germline ends. From germline, CDR1 is ENHRY and CDR2 SYGVKD. The length of the CDR3 is 14 residues. DNA for the CDR3: TGTGCCATCAGTGACCCCCGAGGGTCAGCTGAAGCTTTCTTT. Translating gives CAISDPRGSAEAFF.

V and J are TRBV29-1 and TRBJ2-4; weak D call: TRBD1 (5 bases). Germline CDR1 is SQVTM and CDR2 is ANQGSEA. V was trimmed by 4 bases and J by 2 bases, leaving 12 bases between them. This CDR3 comprises 14 residues. The CDR3 loop is CSVGQGTTKNIQYF. For the CDR3, the DNA is TGCAGCGTTGGGCAGGGCACGACCAAAAACATTCAGTACTTC.

This clonotype was seen many times. The V call is TRBV7-9, the J call TRBJ1-5; 9 bases line up with TRBD1. The V and J ends lost 5 bases and 2 bases, in that order; junction bases with no gene match: 4. Germline loops: CDR1 SEHNR, CDR2 FQNEAQ (reference sequence). The CDR3 consists of 15 residues. The CDR3 DNA reads TGTGCCAGCAGCGCGACAGGGGGTGGCAATCAGCCCCAGCATTTT. This codes for CASSATGGGNQPQHF.

This clonotype appeared a few times. The rearrangement links TRBV7-9 to TRBJ2-1; D possibly corresponds to TRBD1 (5 bases). The CDR3 totals 13 residues. CDR1 and CDR2 from the germline V gene are SEHNR and FQNEAQ (reference sequence). V was cut by 4 bases and J by 9 bases, with 13 bases left in between. In DNA form, the CDR3 reads TGTGCCAGCAGCTCCCGACAGTGGGGTGAGCAGTTCTTC. Encoded protein: CASSSRQWGEQFF.

This sequence joins TRBV7-9 and TRBJ2-1; 8 nucleotides match TRBD2. The CDR3 contains 13 residues. J was trimmed by 7 bases and V by 6 bases; bases with no gene match: 5. From germline, CDR1 is SEHNR and CDR2 FQNEAQ (reference sequence). The DNA of the CDR3 is TGTGCCAGCAGAATCTTAGCGGGAAATGAGCAGTTCTTC. It specifies CASRILAGNEQFF.

The chain recombines TRBV10-1 with TRBJ1-1; a weak D match, TRBD1 (5 bases). The CDR3 sequence is 15 residues long. Per germline, CDR1 WNHNN and CDR2 SYGVQD (reference sequence). The ends were cut back, 0 bases at V and 13 bases at J, with 21 bases in the middle. This chain's CDR3 is CASSESQQEDAEVFF. CDR3 coding DNA: TGCGCCAGCAGTGAGTCCCAACAGGAGGACGCTGAGGTTTTCTTT.

This clonotype appeared once. The V and J genes are TRBV5-5 and TRBJ2-7; D gene ambiguous. CDR1 SGHKS and CDR2 YYEKEE come from the germline V gene (reference sequence). Deletions cut 1 base from V and 0 bases from J, with 11 bases between. The CDR3 consists of 15 residues. The CDR3 region is CASSLKALSSYEQYF. The CDR3 nucleotides are TGTGCCAGCAGCTTGAAGGCACTGAGCTCCTACGAGCAGTACTTC. Full variable domain (missing parts from reference TRBV5-5 and TRBJ2-7): DAGVTQSPTHLIKTRGQQVTLRCSPISGHKSVSWYQQVLGQGPQFIFQYYEKEERGRGNFPDRFSARQFPNYSSELNVNALLLGDSALYLCASSLKALSSYEQYFGPGTRLTVT.

This clonotype came up a few times. The chain has TRBV19 and TRBJ2-6; no reliable D call. Germline loops: CDR1 LNHDA, CDR2 SQIVND (reference sequence). This CDR3 region has 17 residues. V lost 1 base and J lost 0, with 10 bases in between. The CDR3 DNA reads as TGTGCCAGTAGTATAGGACCGGCGAGCTCTGGGGCCAACGTCCTGACTTTC. It translates to CASSIGPASSGANVLTF.

This clonotype has ten or more counts. The rearrangement uses TRBV12-3 or TRBV12-4 and TRBJ1-5; D may be TRBD1 (5 bases). This CDR3 comprises 14 residues. Between the trimmed V and J ends, which lost 0 bases and 8 bases, there was a span of 11 bases. CDR3 nucleotide sequence: TGTGCCAGCAGTTTAGCGTCCCGACAGAAGCCCCAGCATTTT. Its protein product is CASSLASRQKPQHF.

V gene TRBV7-3 combines with J gene TRBJ2-1; unclear D gene. Trimming removed 1 base from V and 9 bases from J, with 13 bases in between. The CDR3 consists of 14 residues. Germline values: CDR1 SGHTA, CDR2 FQGTGA. DNA for the CDR3: TGTGCCAGCAGCTTAAGTGGGAAATCCGGTGAGCAGTTCTTC. Translated: CASSLSGKSGEQFF.

This clonotype occurred many times. The CDR3 DNA follows: TGTGCCAGCAGTTTGTTCGGCTCTGGGGCCAACGTCCTGACTTTC. This encodes CASSLFGSGANVLTF. The chain is built from TRBV28 and TRBJ2-6; D is uncertain. There are 15 residues in the CDR3. Germline V gives CDR1 MDHEN, CDR2 SYDVKM. Trimming cost V 3 bases and J 0 bases, with 6 bases left between them.

V is TRBV29-1 and J is TRBJ1-1; D perhaps matches TRBD1 (5 bases). The CDR3 sequence is 13 residues long. Looked up from germline, CDR1 is SQVTM and CDR2 is ANQGSEA. The V gene lost 3 bases and the J gene lost 1 base, with 9 bases spanning the gap. The CDR3 DNA reads TGCAGCGTTGATGACAGCGCGAACACTGAAGCTTTCTTT. Encoded protein: CSVDDSANTEAFF.

This clonotype showed up just a few times. The chain is built from TRBV10-1 and TRBJ2-2, with D unresolved. Between the trimmed V and J ends, which lost 7 bases and 5 bases, there was a span of 11 bases. The CDR3 extends over 13 amino acids. Germline values: CDR1 WNHNN, CDR2 SYGVQD (reference sequence). The CDR3 coding sequence is TGCGCCAGCATGAGCCCCCAGACCGGGGAGCTGTTTTTT. Translation gives CASMSPQTGELFF.